What follows describes a single T cell receptor (beta chain). CDR3 length equals 17 residues. V shed 4 bases and J 3 bases; nucleotides not matched to a gene: 10. Germline assignment: CDR1 SEHNR and CDR2 FQNEAQ (reference sequence). Original processing notes: Reference gene primer amplification in the assay estimated nucleated cell counts. Only in-frame clones appear in the TCRdb table, and some are missing; sequencing was by immunoSEQ multiplex PCR. Clone size and V and J calls were adopted from that table, with D and trimming inferred from the DNA. The table lists some 200,000 clones, about 88% of them singletons, with roughly a sixth in the top ten. The data originate from a study of blood T cell repertoires in COVID-19. Study-level information: Samples representing acute and convalescent COVID-19 were sourced from the United States, Italy and Spain. T cells, B-cell-depleted T cells, or PBMCs supplied cDNA or gDNA.

Sequenced: peripheral blood. The chain has TRBV7-9 and TRBJ2-7; 12 positions agree with TRBD2. This receptor was obtained from a man aged 50-59 years with COVID-19, enrolled during active disease. CDR3: CASSSGTSGLAGYEQYF. The CDR3 nucleotides are TGTGCCAGCAGCTCAGGGACATCGGGACTAGCGGGCTACGAGCAGTACTTC.